These 29 T cell receptor beta chains were all obtained from the same sample, sequenced in a study of T cells in Graves' hyperthyroidism and ophthalmopathy. The TCR beta CDR3 regions underwent amplification using RNA transcripts as the source. The HTBI primer set drove a first-round RT-PCR of the TCR CDR3. From the multiplex PCR reads, TCRdb called clonotypes with MiXCR, one entry per CDR3 protein. The sample records roughly 500,000 distinct CDR3 sequences, approximately 23% being singletons. The sample was blood. The origin of the receptors is an older woman with Graves' ophthalmopathy.

The chain carries TRBV12-3 or TRBV12-4 and TRBJ2-2; 10 bases are shared with TRBD1. The CDR3 runs to 13 residues. Trimming at V came to 8 bases and at J to 7 bases, leaving 4 bases not matched to a gene. This chain's CDR3 is CASRDRGIGELFF. The CDR3 DNA reads TGTGCCAGCCGGGACAGGGGAATCGGGGAGCTGTTTTTT.

Only a few counts were recorded for this clonotype. The V and J genes are TRBV7-2 and TRBJ1-5; no firm D call. Trimming left V 2 bases short and J 3 bases short, with 5 bases between. The CDR3 consists of 13 residues. Germline V gene sequence: CDR1 SGHTA, CDR2 FQGNSA. This CDR3 is CASSLINNQPQHF. In DNA, the CDR3 is TGTGCCAGCAGCTTAATTAACAATCAGCCCCAGCATTTT.

The V and J genes are TRBV5-1 and TRBJ2-1, with a tentative D call TRBD2 (6 bases). Trimming cost V 2 bases and J 9 bases, with 15 bases left between them. Germline values: CDR1 SGHRS, CDR2 YFSETQ. The CDR3 consists of 14 residues. This CDR3 is CASSFRELGPEQFF. CDR3 bases: TGCGCCAGCAGCTTCCGGGAGTTAGGCCCTGAGCAGTTCTTC.

V usage is TRBV24-1 and J usage is TRBJ2-1; 11 bases agree with TRBD2. The CDR3 runs to 16 residues. The germline CDR1 and CDR2 sequences are KGHDR and SFDVKD. V was clipped by 3 bases and J by 6 bases; unmatched bases: 6. This chain's CDR3 is CATSDRLAGHLNEQFF. The CDR3 bases are TGTGCCACCAGTGATAGACTAGCGGGGCACCTCAATGAGCAGTTCTTC.

The rearrangement uses TRBV4-1 and TRBJ2-7; perhaps TRBD1 as D (6 bases). This CDR3 region has 14 residues. Germline values: CDR1 MGHRA, CDR2 YSYEKL. V gave up 4 bases and J gave up 3 bases, with 13 bases separating them. The CDR3 sequence: CASSREGHLYEQYF. The CDR3 nucleotides read TGCGCCAGCAGCCGCGAGGGACACCTCTACGAGCAGTACTTC.

The rearrangement links TRBV20-1 to TRBJ2-1, with unresolved D. With 7 bases removed from V and 5 bases from J, the gap between germline ends came to 9 bases. From germline, CDR1 is DFQATT and CDR2 SNEGSKA (reference sequence). There are 11 residues in the CDR3. The chain's CDR3 is CSVGSDNEQFF. The CDR3 coding sequence is TGCAGTGTAGGGTCGGACAATGAGCAGTTCTTC.

Regarding this clonotype: A junction boundary mismatches the germline segment, possibly from a read error. This chain uses TRBV7-7 with TRBJ2-5, with 9 bases aligning to TRBD2. This CDR3 region has 16 residues. Germline lookup yields CDR1 SSHAT and CDR2 FNYEAQ (reference sequence). Here the CDR3 reads CASSLDGLAPAETQYF. The CDR3 DNA reads as TGTGCTAGCAGCTTAGACGGACTAGCGCCTGCGGAGACCCAGTACTTC.

This clonotype was counted only a few times. The chain combines TRBV5-4 with TRBJ2-1, with 8 bases that match TRBD2. There are 15 residues in the CDR3. V was clipped by 0 bases and J by 9 bases; unmatched bases: 8. The germline gives CDR1 SGHNT, CDR2 YYREEE (reference sequence). The CDR3 is CASSLGSGVTGEQFF. The CDR3 region has the DNA TGTGCCAGCAGCTTGGGTAGCGGGGTGACTGGTGAGCAGTTCTTC. The full variable domain, its missing parts supplied by reference TRBV5-4 and TRBJ2-1, is ETGVTQSPTHLIKTRGQQVTLRCSSQSGHNTVSWYQQALGQGPQFIFQYYREEENGRGNFPPRFSGLQFPNYSSELNVNALELDDSALYLCASSLGSGVTGEQFFGPGTRLTVL.

The chain recombines TRBV10-1 with TRBJ1-1, with TRBD1 matching over 10 bases. CDR3 length: 16 amino acids. CDR1 is WNHNN, CDR2 SYGVQD, per germline (reference sequence). The trim removed 0 bases at V and 1 base at J, leaving 2 bases unmatched. The CDR3 loop is CASSESGDRGNTEAFF. The DNA for the CDR3 is TGCGCCAGCAGTGAGTCAGGGGACAGGGGGAACACTGAAGCTTTCTTT.

This chain uses TRBV28 with TRBJ2-1; D perhaps matches TRBD2 (5 bases). Trimming cost V 8 bases and J 10 bases, with 12 bases left between them. The CDR3 contains 11 residues. The germline V gene encodes CDR1 MDHEN and CDR2 SYDVKM. Written as DNA, the CDR3 is TGTGCCAGCTCAGCGCGAGGGGAGCAGTTCTTC. Translated: CASSARGEQFF.

This clonotype was counted at least ten times. This chain uses TRBV30 with TRBJ1-2; the D is unclear. Germline V gene sequence: CDR1 GTSNPN, CDR2 SVGIG (reference sequence). The CDR3 is made up of 11 amino acids. Trimming removed 2 bases at V and 8 bases at J, with 9 bases between. CDR3 coding DNA: TGTGCCTGGAGTTTGCAGGACGGCTACACCTTC. Protein sequence: CAWSLQDGYTF.

The chain couples TRBV7-2 to TRBJ1-5, with D hard to call. V dropped 1 base and J dropped 4 bases, with 11 bases sitting between them. CDR3 length: 15 amino acids. The germline V gene encodes CDR1 SGHTA and CDR2 FQGNSA. The CDR3: CASSLDRVGNQPQHF. CDR3 DNA: TGTGCCAGCAGCTTAGATAGGGTAGGGAATCAGCCCCAGCATTTT.

This clonotype appeared many times. The chain couples TRBV12-3 or TRBV12-4 to TRBJ1-2; no definite D call. This CDR3 is 14 amino acids long. The V end lost 0 bases, the J end lost 7 bases, and 12 bases lay between the germline ends. CDR3 in amino acids: CASSLAHTRSGYTF. The CDR3, as DNA: TGTGCCAGCAGTTTAGCGCACACTCGAAGTGGCTACACCTTC.

The V call is TRBV5-4, the J call TRBJ2-3; D is unclear. The germline V gene encodes CDR1 SGHNT and CDR2 YYREEE (reference sequence). There are 16 residues in the CDR3. V lost 1 base to trimming and J lost 0 bases, with 12 bases between them. CDR3 loop: CASSLWVVGSTDTQYF. CDR3 sequence (DNA): TGTGCCAGCAGCTTGTGGGTTGTGGGGAGCACAGATACGCAGTATTTT.

The J gene is TRBJ1-4, the V gene TRBV27, with D possibly matching TRBD1 (6 bases). The CDR3 totals 18 residues. The V end lost 3 bases, the J end lost 2 bases, and 19 bases lay between the germline ends. The germline CDR1 and CDR2 sequences are MNHEY and SMNVEV (reference sequence). The CDR3 sequence is CASSFSSSQGLTNEKLFF. The CDR3, as DNA: TGTGCCAGCAGTTTCTCATCATCTCAGGGGTTGACTAATGAAAAACTGTTTTTT.

The V call is TRBV9, the J call TRBJ2-1; the D gene is possibly TRBD2 (6 bases). The CDR3 spans 16 residues. CDR1 and CDR2 from the germline V gene are SGDLS and YYNGEE. V was trimmed by 1 base and J by 4 bases, leaving 15 bases between them. The CDR3 DNA follows: TGTGCCAGCAGCGTACCTGACGGGGACTTTTACAATGAGCAGTTCTTC. It specifies CASSVPDGDFYNEQFF.

This clonotype was observed many times. The chain couples TRBV20-1 to TRBJ1-1; D gene uncertain. Germline lookup yields CDR1 DFQATT and CDR2 SNEGSKA (reference sequence). The CDR3 contains 12 residues. V gave up 2 bases and J gave up 5 bases, with 9 bases separating them. The CDR3 DNA sequence: TGCAGTGCTAGACGGGGTGGAACTGAAGCTTTCTTT. It specifies CSARRGGTEAFF.

This clonotype has just a few counts. The rearrangement joins TRBV6-2 or TRBV6-3 to TRBJ1-1, with 9 bases identical to TRBD1. CDR1 is MNHEY, CDR2 SVGEGT, per germline. This CDR3 is built from 16 residues. V shed 4 bases, J shed 4 bases, and the junction held 10 bases outside the gene matches. CDR3 amino acids: CASSSPPGQGSTEAFF. CDR3 nucleotides: TGTGCCAGCAGTTCCCCTCCCGGACAGGGGAGCACTGAAGCTTTCTTT.

This clonotype has more than one count but fewer than ten. The chain combines TRBV6-5 with TRBJ1-5; D may be TRBD1 (6 bases). The germline gives CDR1 MNHEY, CDR2 SVGAGI. The CDR3 sequence is 17 residues long. V was trimmed by 4 bases and J by 0 bases, leaving 16 bases between them. The CDR3 nucleotides are TGTGCCAGCAGTTCACAGGGAGTCGGTCGTAGCAATCAGCCCCAGCATTTT. This gives the protein CASSSQGVGRSNQPQHF.

The rearrangement joins TRBV19 to TRBJ2-3, with TRBD2 as a possible D gene (6 bases). Germline CDR1 reads LNHDA; CDR2 reads SQIVND (reference sequence). V was pared by 8 bases and J by 6 bases, with 15 bases between. The CDR3 extends over 13 amino acids. The CDR3 loop is CASSGLLADTQYF. DNA for the CDR3: TGTGCCAGTTCGGGACTCTTAGCGGATACGCAGTATTTT. The entire variable domain, with the rest obtained from reference TRBV19 and TRBJ2-3, is as follows: DGGITQSPKYLFRKEGQNVTLSCEQNLNHDAMYWYRQDPGQGLRLIYYSQIVNDFQKGDIAEGYSVSREKKESFPLTVTSAQKNPTAFYLCASSGLLADTQYFGPGTRLTVL.

This clonotype occurred many times. The chain uses TRBV2 and TRBJ2-3; the D gene is possibly TRBD1 (5 bases). V was pared by 6 bases and J by 0 bases, with 10 bases between. The length of the CDR3 is 14 residues. Germline CDR1 is SNHLY and CDR2 is FYNNEI. CDR3 nucleotide sequence: TGTGCCAGCAGGATCCAGGGAAGCACAGATACGCAGTATTTT. Amino acids: CASRIQGSTDTQYF.

This clonotype appeared once. The chain uses TRBV20-1 and TRBJ1-1; TRBD1 agrees at 9 bases. V lost 6 bases, J lost 3 bases, and 5 bases stayed unmatched. CDR1 is DFQATT, CDR2 SNEGSKA, per germline (reference sequence). CDR3 length: 13 amino acids. CDR3 bases: TGCAGTGCCACAGGGGGCGCACACACTGAAGCTTTCTTT. It encodes CSATGGAHTEAFF.

The gene calls are TRBV10-2 and TRBJ1-1, with 12 bases matching TRBD1. Germline CDR1 WSHSY, CDR2 SAAADI. The V and J ends lost 5 bases and 11 bases, in that order; junction bases with no gene match: 6. The CDR3 consists of 13 residues. The CDR3 protein is CASSIRDRGHAFF. DNA for the CDR3: TGCGCCAGCAGTATCCGGGACAGGGGGCATGCTTTCTTT.

The V call is TRBV6-1, the J call TRBJ2-7; tentatively, D is TRBD1 or TRBD2 (6 bases each). The CDR3 sequence is 14 residues long. V was pared by 0 bases and J by 5 bases, with 11 bases between. In germline, CDR1 is MNHNS, CDR2 SASEGT. The CDR3 DNA sequence: TGTGCCAGCAGTGAAGCGCTCGGGGGCGACGAGCAGTACTTC. It yields the protein CASSEALGGDEQYF.

This clonotype was seen ten or more times. The chain carries TRBV30 and TRBJ2-5; 15 positions match TRBD2. The J segment lost 4 bases and the V segment lost 2 bases, leaving 5 bases of the junction unmatched. Looked up from germline, CDR1 is GTSNPN and CDR2 is SVGIG (reference sequence). CDR3 length: 16 residues. The CDR3 region is CAWSPGLAGGPETQYF. CDR3 nucleotides: TGTGCCTGGAGTCCCGGACTAGCGGGAGGGCCAGAGACCCAGTACTTC.

CDR3 region: CASSFSGDYGYTF. For the CDR3, the DNA is TGCGCCAGCAGCTTCTCGGGGGACTATGGCTACACCTTC. The chain has TRBV5-1 and TRBJ1-2; weak D call: TRBD1 (5 bases). CDR1 SGHRS and CDR2 YFSETQ come from the germline V gene. The CDR3 has 13 residues. V was clipped by 2 bases and J by 3 bases, with 8 bases between them.

Only a few counts were recorded for this clonotype. The genes are TRBV7-9 and TRBJ2-5, with D uncertain. Trimming took 1 base from V and 2 from J, leaving 8 bases between them. The CDR3 loop spans 14 amino acids. The germline V gene encodes CDR1 SEHNR and CDR2 FQNEAQ (reference sequence). DNA of the CDR3: TGTGCCAGCAGCTTAGATGAACTACAAGAGACCCAGTACTTC. It is translated as CASSLDELQETQYF.

This clonotype was picked up a small number of times. V is TRBV12-3 or TRBV12-4 and J is TRBJ2-7, with TRBD1 as a possible D gene (5 bases). V was shortened by 2 bases and J by 2 bases, with 13 bases between the two germline ends. The CDR3 has 15 amino acids. The CDR3 DNA sequence: TGTGCCAGCAGTTTAAAGGGGCAGGAACCCTACGAGCAGTACTTC. Encoded protein: CASSLKGQEPYEQYF.

The chain is built from TRBV6-5 and TRBJ1-4, with D possibly matching TRBD1 (5 bases). Trimming took off 2 bases at V and 7 bases at J, with 11 bases between the two ends. The CDR3 contains 14 residues. The germline V gene encodes CDR1 MNHEY and CDR2 SVGAGI. For the CDR3, the DNA is TGTGCCAGCAGTTACGTCCAGGGAAGTGAAAAACTGTTTTTT. Translating gives CASSYVQGSEKLFF.